The entry below describes one T cell receptor (beta chain). Its antigen is not known. This sample stems from a study of T cell responses to AZD1222 COVID-19 vaccine. General study findings and limits: Clonal diversity was possibly underestimated; the donors were predominantly white British and more often female. Repertoire collection took place solely once the T cell response had peaked.

Data came from immunoSEQ multiplex PCR; TCRdb stores just in-frame clones and leaves some out. Here the sample spans fewer than 100,000 clones, around nine tenths being singletons. The CDR3 has 13 amino acids. CDR1 SEHNR and CDR2 FQNEAQ come from the germline V gene (reference sequence). V dropped 5 bases and J dropped 2 bases, with 7 bases sitting between them. The V and J genes are TRBV7-9 and TRBJ1-5; unclear D gene. The TCR comes from an adult who received the AZD1222 COVID-19 vaccine. Sequencing used peripheral blood, obtained 28 days after the second AZD1222 dose. CDR3: CASSHGGNQPQHF. The CDR3 nucleotides are TGTGCCAGCAGCCACGGGGGCAATCAGCCCCAGCATTTT. The full variable domain, rest sourced from reference TRBV7-9 and TRBJ1-5, is DTGVSQNPRHKITKRGQNVTFRCDPISEHNRLYWYRQTLGQGPEFLTYFQNEAQLEKSRLLSDRFSAERPKGSFSTLEIQRTEQGDSAMYLCASSHGGNQPQHFGDGTRLSIL.